A single sample gave rise to the 7 T cell receptor beta chains below, sequenced in a study of blood T cell repertoires in COVID-19. Data came from immunoSEQ multiplex PCR; TCRdb stores just in-frame clones and leaves some out. This sample has about 150,000 clones, with 78% found just once. The specimen was peripheral blood. The receptors stem from a woman of 80 years or more with acute or convalescent COVID-19.

The chain has TRBV20-1 and TRBJ2-1; 11 nucleotides match TRBD2. Germline loops: CDR1 DFQATT, CDR2 SNEGSKA (reference sequence). CDR3 length equals 15 residues. The ends lost 3 bases at V and 7 bases at J; junction bases unmatched: 8. CDR3 region: CSASTGTSGRNEQFF. Here the CDR3 DNA reads TGCAGTGCTAGTACCGGGACTAGCGGAAGGAATGAGCAGTTCTTC.

The chain uses TRBV5-4 and TRBJ2-1; 10 bases are a match to TRBD2. Per the germline V gene, CDR1 is SGHNT and CDR2 is YYREEE (reference sequence). The junction had 6 bases not matched to a gene; V was cut back by 0 bases and J by 6 bases. The CDR3 is 16 residues long. CDR3: CASSLALAGPANEQFF. In nucleotides, the CDR3 is TGTGCCAGCAGCTTGGCACTAGCGGGGCCCGCCAATGAGCAGTTCTTC.

This clone has a handful of counts. The J gene is TRBJ2-7, the V gene TRBV19, with 8 bases lining up with TRBD2. Germline trimming cut 4 bases from V and 2 bases from J; bases unmatched to any gene: 13. Looked up from germline, CDR1 is LNHDA and CDR2 is SQIVND (reference sequence). The CDR3 runs to 17 residues. The chain's CDR3 is CASSSTGSSGPPYEQYF. The DNA of the CDR3 is TGTGCCAGTAGTAGTACAGGTTCTAGCGGGCCACCCTACGAGCAGTACTTC.

The chain is built from TRBV29-1 and TRBJ1-1; D not certain. Germline-derived CDR1 and CDR2 are SQVTM and ANQGSEA. Deletions cut 7 bases from V and 4 bases from J, with 16 bases between. The length of the CDR3 is 13 residues. CDR3 in DNA: TGCAGCGGGCGTCGGGGTATGGGCACTGAAGCTTTCTTT. Encoded protein: CSGRRGMGTEAFF.

This clone has only one observation. The genes are TRBV6-5 and TRBJ1-1; a possible D gene is TRBD1 (5 bases). This CDR3 is 14 amino acids long. Germline CDR1 and CDR2: MNHEY and SVGAGI. V lost 4 bases and J 2 bases, leaving 11 bases between the germline ends. DNA for the CDR3: TGTGCCAGCAGTTCCGGGGGGGTAAACACTGAAGCTTTCTTT. Amino acids: CASSSGGVNTEAFF.

The chain carries TRBV3-1 (or the pseudogene TRBV3-2) and TRBJ2-4; tentatively, D is TRBD2 (6 bases). Germline-derived CDR1 and CDR2 are LGHDT and YNNKEL (reference sequence). V lost 5 bases and J 7 bases, leaving 21 bases between the germline ends. This CDR3 is 16 amino acids long. The CDR3 DNA follows: TGTGCCAGCAGCTCACAGTTGGGGACTCCAGGGAACATTCAGTACTTC. Protein sequence: CASSSQLGTPGNIQYF.

This rearrangement joins TRBV7-9 to TRBJ2-2; 8 positions agree with TRBD1. This CDR3 has 14 amino acids. CDR1 SEHNR and CDR2 FQNEAQ come from the germline V gene (reference sequence). V lost 2 bases and J lost 4; bases outside the gene matches: 0. CDR3 bases: TGTGCCAGCAGCTTACAGGGGGCCACCGGGGAGCTGTTTTTT. It is translated as CASSLQGATGELFF.